These 30 T cell receptor beta chains were sequenced from one sample in a study of blood T cell repertoires in COVID-19. The data were produced by immunoSEQ multiplex PCR, yet TCRdb's version contains in-frame clones alone and is incomplete. The data contain 150,000 to 200,000 clones, roughly nine tenths of them singletons. The material sequenced was peripheral blood. The source is a human donor in a cohort sampled during active COVID-19.

There are a few counts of this clone. The DNA of the CDR3 is TGTGCCAGCAGCCGACTAGCGTCGAACACCGGGGAGCTGTTTTTT. Its protein product is CASSRLASNTGELFF. This sequence joins TRBV7-3 and TRBJ2-2, with 8 bases lining up with TRBD2. V lost 5 bases to trimming and J lost 0 bases; unmatched junction nucleotides: 2. The CDR3 has 15 amino acids. The germline V gene has CDR1 SGHTA and CDR2 FQGTGA. The entire variable domain, with the rest obtained from reference TRBV7-3 and TRBJ2-2, is as follows: GAGVSQTPSNKVTEKGKYVELRCDPISGHTALYWYRQSLGQGPEFLIYFQGTGAADDSGLPNDRFFAVRPEGSVSTLKIQRTERGDSAVYLCASSRLASNTGELFFGEGSRLTVL.

This chain connects TRBV7-3 to TRBJ2-5, with TRBD2 identical over 12 bases. This CDR3 is built from 15 residues. Looked up from germline, CDR1 is SGHTA and CDR2 is FQGTGA. Germline trimming cut 8 bases from V and 4 bases from J; bases unmatched to any gene: 8. CDR3 nucleotides: TGTGCCAGCGGACCTAGCGGGAGGGCCGGAGAGACCCAGTACTTC. It is translated as CASGPSGRAGETQYF.

This chain uses TRBV5-1 with TRBJ2-1; 9 bases agree with TRBD2. The germline CDR1 and CDR2 sequences are SGHRS and YFSETQ. The trim removed 5 bases at V and 10 bases at J, leaving 16 bases unmatched. The CDR3 runs 16 residues. In DNA, the CDR3 is TGCGCCAGCAGTTTACAAGGGGGCGGGAGGGCCCTGGAGCAGTTCTTC. Protein: CASSLQGGGRALEQFF. Looking up the rest from reference TRBV5-1 and TRBJ2-1 gives the full variable domain: KAGVTQTPRYLIKTRGQQVTLSCSPISGHRSVSWYQQTPGQGLQFLFEYFSETQRNKGNFPGRFSGRQFSNSRSEMNVSTLELGDSALYLCASSLQGGGRALEQFFGPGTRLTVL.

This clone was recorded a few times. The rearrangement joins TRBV5-1 to TRBJ1-1, with TRBD1 matching over 9 bases. Per germline, CDR1 SGHRS and CDR2 YFSETQ. CDR3 length equals 15 residues. V was pared by 0 bases and J by 7 bases, with 7 bases of the junction left unmatched. The CDR3 bases are TGCGCCAGCAGCTTGGGGACAGGGGAATTTAATGAAGCTTTCTTT. Translating it yields CASSLGTGEFNEAFF.

The chain has TRBV11-3 and TRBJ1-6; 7 bases are shared with TRBD1. Unmatched junction bases numbered 4, after V lost 6 bases and J lost 5 bases. The CDR3 is 14 amino acids. Germline CDR1 SGHNT, CDR2 YENEEA. The CDR3 DNA sequence: TGTGCCAGCAGTCAAACAGGGGATAATTCACCCCTCCACTTT. Translation gives CASSQTGDNSPLHF.

A single count supports this clone. The chain combines TRBV28 with TRBJ2-3, with 10 positions matching TRBD2. From germline, CDR1 is MDHEN and CDR2 SYDVKM. CDR3 length: 18 amino acids. With V trimmed by 2 bases and J by 3 bases, 11 bases remained unmatched. In DNA, the CDR3 is TGTGCCAGCAGTTTACCTTTCACCGGGACTAGCGCAACAGATACGCAGTATTTT. It translates to CASSLPFTGTSATDTQYF.

The chain links TRBV7-8 to TRBJ2-5, with D tentatively TRBD1 (5 bases). The germline V and J ends were trimmed by 5 bases and 2 bases, with 12 bases remaining between them. The CDR3 consists of 14 residues. The germline CDR1 and CDR2 sequences are SGHVS and FQNEAQ. The CDR3 DNA sequence: TGTGCCAGCAGCGGACGCCGACAGCAAGAGACCCAGTACTTC. Its translation: CASSGRRQQETQYF.

The rearrangement links TRBV5-6 to TRBJ2-5; tentatively, D is TRBD1 (5 bases). Germline loops: CDR1 SGHDT, CDR2 YYEEEE. The CDR3 sequence is 17 residues long. The V end lost 5 bases, the J end lost 5 bases, and 25 bases lay between the germline ends. As DNA, the CDR3 is TGTGCCAGCAGTAATATCCTAGGGGCTAGTCTGACGGAGACCCAGTACTTC. The encoded protein is CASSNILGASLTETQYF. Together with reference TRBV5-6 and TRBJ2-5, the CDR3 gives the full variable domain: DAGVTQSPTHLIKTRGQQVTLRCSPKSGHDTVSWYQQALGQGPQFIFQYYEEEERQRGNFPDRFSGHQFPNYSSELNVNALLLGDSALYLCASSNILGASLTETQYFGPGTRLLVL.

This clone has only one observation. The rearrangement uses TRBV6-2 or TRBV6-3 and TRBJ1-2, with 11 bases lining up with TRBD1. V lost 6 bases, J lost 4 bases, and 7 bases stayed unmatched. The CDR3 runs 15 residues. The V gene's germline CDR1 is MNHEY and CDR2 SVGEGT. The DNA for the CDR3 is TGTGCCAGCAGCCTGGACAGGGGGCTTCTCTATGGCTACACCTTC. It specifies CASSLDRGLLYGYTF.

CDR3 amino acids: CSASMQGLVCAETQYF. The CDR3 nucleotides are TGCAGTGCTAGTATGCAGGGCCTGGTCTGTGCGGAGACCCAGTACTTC. The chain is built from TRBV20-1 and TRBJ2-5, with D perhaps matching TRBD1 (5 bases). Trimming cost V 3 bases and J 5 bases, with 22 bases left between them. CDR3 length: 16 amino acids. CDR1 and CDR2 (germline): DFQATT, SNEGSKA (reference sequence).

The CDR3 DNA reads as TGTGCCAGCAGCCCCGGCTGGGGGGGCAGGCGTGAGACCCAGTACTTC. Protein sequence: CASSPGWGGRRETQYF. V usage is TRBV7-6 and J usage is TRBJ2-5; weak D call: TRBD2 (7 bases). Trimming took 5 bases from V and 5 from J, leaving 21 bases between them. From germline, CDR1 is SGHVS and CDR2 FNYEAQ. This CDR3 contains 16 residues.

The genes are TRBV28 and TRBJ2-5, with 8 bases aligning to TRBD2. Looked up from germline, CDR1 is MDHEN and CDR2 is SYDVKM. The V gene end was trimmed by 3 bases and the J gene end by 5 bases; junction bases not matched to a gene: 8. The CDR3 sequence is 15 residues long. The CDR3 protein is CASSFNGRAGETQYF. The CDR3 nucleotides read TGTGCCAGCAGTTTTAACGGGAGGGCCGGGGAGACCCAGTACTTC.

V and J are TRBV2 and TRBJ2-7; 10 bases are a match to TRBD1. Germline CDR1 is SNHLY and CDR2 is FYNNEI. The V and J ends lost 7 bases and 6 bases, in that order; junction bases with no gene match: 9. This CDR3 has 14 residues. The CDR3 region has the DNA TGTGCCAGCACCCAGGGACAGGGGAAGGGCGAGCAGTACTTC. As protein: CASTQGQGKGEQYF.

The V call is TRBV9, the J call TRBJ1-6; 7 bases are a match to TRBD1. J was trimmed by 7 bases and V by 7 bases; bases with no gene match: 8. Germline V CDR1 and CDR2: SGDLS, YYNGEE. The CDR3 consists of 14 residues. In DNA, the CDR3 is TGTGCCAGCCGTCCTACAGGGGAGAATTCACCCCTCCACTTT. It specifies CASRPTGENSPLHF.

V and J are TRBV19 and TRBJ2-1; TRBD1 agrees at 7 bases. Germline V gene data show CDR1 as LNHDA and CDR2 as SQIVND (reference sequence). The CDR3 is 16 residues long. V lost 5 bases and J lost 2; bases outside the gene matches: 9. The CDR3 spells CASSARQGRTYNEQFF. For the CDR3, the DNA is TGTGCCAGTAGTGCCAGACAGGGTCGGACCTACAATGAGCAGTTCTTC.

The chain links TRBV19 to TRBJ2-1; 8 bases align to TRBD1. J was trimmed by 7 bases and V by 0 bases; bases with no gene match: 14. The CDR3 runs 18 residues. Looked up from germline, CDR1 is LNHDA and CDR2 is SQIVND (reference sequence). The CDR3 is CASSIDFPQTGVRNEQFF. The CDR3 nucleotides are TGTGCCAGTAGTATAGATTTTCCTCAGACAGGGGTAAGGAATGAGCAGTTCTTC.

The J gene is TRBJ2-1, the V gene TRBV6-2 or TRBV6-3, with 14 bases fitting TRBD2. Germline loops: CDR1 MNHEY, CDR2 SVGEGT. CDR3 size: 15 residues. J gave up 15 bases and V 2 bases, and 9 bases lay outside the gene matches. The CDR3 is CASSYGLAGGLGLFF. As DNA, the CDR3 is TGTGCCAGCAGTTACGGACTAGCGGGAGGCCTGGGGCTGTTCTTC.

This chain joins TRBV5-8 and TRBJ1-5; 9 positions agree with TRBD1. CDR1 is SGHTS and CDR2 is YDEGEE in the germline V gene. The CDR3 length is 13 residues. The V segment lost 0 bases and the J segment 11 bases; nucleotides outside the gene matches: 3. The DNA for the CDR3 is TGTGCCAGCAGCTTGGGACAGGGGGGGACCCAGCATTTT. Translated, it gives CASSLGQGGTQHF. The complete variable domain, with remaining parts taken from reference TRBV5-8 and TRBJ1-5, reads EAGVTQSPTHLIKTRGQQATLRCSPISGHTSVYWYQQALGLGLQFLLWYDEGEERNRGNFPPRFSGRQFPNYSSELNVNALELEDSALYLCASSLGQGGTQHFGDGTRLSIL.

The chain uses TRBV9 and TRBJ2-7, with D unclear. This CDR3 has 14 residues. Germline assignment: CDR1 SGDLS and CDR2 YYNGEE. V dropped 0 bases and J dropped 1 base, with 8 bases sitting between them. The CDR3 nucleotides read TGTGCCAGCAGCGTAGCCGCAGGTTCCTACGAGCAGTACTTC. Its protein is CASSVAAGSYEQYF.

The chain couples TRBV25-1 to TRBJ2-3; 8 bases line up with TRBD1. Germline CDR1 reads MGHDK; CDR2 reads SYGVNS. CDR3 length: 15 residues. Germline trimming cut 4 bases from V and 4 bases from J; bases unmatched to any gene: 7. The CDR3 loop is CASSVDRGGADTQYF. The CDR3 DNA reads as TGTGCCAGCAGTGTCGACAGGGGTGGGGCAGATACGCAGTATTTT. The whole variable domain, filled in from reference TRBV25-1 and TRBJ2-3, reads EADIYQTPRYLVIGTGKKITLECSQTMGHDKMYWYQQDPGMELHLIHYSYGVNSTEKGDLSSESTVSRIRTEHFPLTLESARPSHTSQYLCASSVDRGGADTQYFGPGTRLTVL.

The chain combines TRBV4-3 with TRBJ1-4; 7 nucleotides match TRBD1. Germline V CDR1 and CDR2: LGHNA, YSLEER. There are 14 residues in the CDR3. V gave up 1 base and J gave up 7 bases; unmatched junction bases: 3. In DNA, the CDR3 is TGCGCCAGCAGCCAAGGACAGGGCGCTGAAAAACTGTTTTTT. Its translation: CASSQGQGAEKLFF.

V and J are TRBV11-2 and TRBJ1-1, with TRBD1 as a possible D gene (6 bases). Germline V CDR1 and CDR2: SGHAT, FQNNGV. Trimming pared 0 bases from V and 0 bases from J, leaving 14 bases between. The CDR3 is made up of 17 amino acids. The CDR3 loop reads CASSLDPGRGLNTEAFF. Written as DNA, the CDR3 is TGTGCCAGCAGCTTAGATCCGGGCAGGGGATTGAACACTGAAGCTTTCTTT.

The rearrangement joins TRBV7-9 to TRBJ1-1, with 8 bases matching TRBD1. The germline V gene encodes CDR1 SEHNR and CDR2 FQNEAQ (reference sequence). J gave up 1 base and V 6 bases, and 10 bases lay outside the gene matches. The CDR3 totals 16 residues. The CDR3 DNA reads as TGTGCCAGCAGACGCCTGACAGGGGCCCCGAACACTGAAGCTTTCTTT. Translating it yields CASRRLTGAPNTEAFF.

This clone has a single count. The chain links TRBV29-1 to TRBJ1-1; a possible D gene is TRBD1 (6 bases). There are 14 residues in the CDR3. The V and J ends lost 3 bases and 10 bases respectively, with 21 bases between them. Germline V gene data show CDR1 as SQVTM and CDR2 as ANQGSEA. CDR3 nucleotide sequence: TGCAGCGTTGATGAGAGTGGGGGCCCAAATCGAGCTTTCTTT. As protein: CSVDESGGPNRAFF.

The chain carries TRBV5-1 and TRBJ1-3, with 9 bases matching TRBD1. The length of the CDR3 is 15 residues. With V trimmed by 5 bases and J by 1 base, 4 bases remained unmatched. Germline lookup yields CDR1 SGHRS and CDR2 YFSETQ. CDR3 sequence: CASRRTGESGNTIYF. In DNA form, the CDR3 reads TGCGCCAGCAGGCGGACAGGGGAGTCTGGAAACACCATATATTTT.

The V and J genes are TRBV19 and TRBJ2-3, with D uncertain. The germline CDR1 and CDR2 sequences are LNHDA and SQIVND (reference sequence). The CDR3 has 12 residues. Trimming removed 4 bases from V and 7 bases from J, with 9 bases in between. The CDR3: CASSSAVYTQYF. CDR3 DNA sequence: TGTGCCAGTAGTAGCGCGGTTTATACGCAGTATTTT.

The chain is built from TRBV9 and TRBJ2-7; 8 nucleotides align to TRBD2. After removal of 4 bases from V and 6 bases from J, the junction contained 6 bases not matched to a gene. The CDR3 is 13 residues long. Germline-derived CDR1 and CDR2 are SGDLS and YYNGEE. CDR3 in amino acids: CASSPPAGGEQYF. The CDR3 DNA sequence: TGTGCCAGCAGCCCCCCGGCGGGAGGCGAGCAGTACTTC.

The chain recombines TRBV5-5 with TRBJ2-3; perhaps TRBD1 as D (5 bases). Germline V gene sequence: CDR1 SGHKS, CDR2 YYEKEE (reference sequence). This CDR3 spans 14 amino acids. V was shortened by 3 bases and J by 2 bases, with 10 bases between the two germline ends. The CDR3 is CASSSSTVTDTQYF. In DNA, the CDR3 is TGTGCCAGCAGCTCCTCGACAGTCACAGATACGCAGTATTTT.

The chain couples TRBV5-8 to TRBJ2-2, with a weak D call TRBD2 (5 bases). Trimming took 4 bases from V and 6 from J, leaving 10 bases between them. CDR1 is SGHTS and CDR2 is YDEGEE in the germline V gene. CDR3 length equals 13 residues. CDR3 DNA: TGTGCCAGCAGCCCAGGAGGCCCCGGGGAGCTGTTTTTT. This encodes CASSPGGPGELFF.

This clone was observed a single time. The chain is built from TRBV21-1 and TRBJ2-7; whether TRBD2, the table's D call, matches the DNA was not checked. TRBV21-1 is noted as a pseudogene. The CDR3 length is 18 residues. This CDR3 is CASSKAGNDLAFLYEQYF. For the CDR3, the DNA is TGTGCCAGCAGCAAAGCAGGTAACGACCTAGCATTTCTCTACGAGCAGTACTTC.